These 14 T cell receptor beta chains share one sample of origin, sequenced in a study of blood T cell repertoires in COVID-19. Some clones are missing from TCRdb's copy, which holds only in-frame ones; the method was immunoSEQ multiplex PCR. The repertoire holds approximately 59,000 clones, with around 80% as singletons. Sequenced material: peripheral blood. Receptors originate from an older man with acute or convalescent COVID-19.

This rearrangement joins TRBV6-6 to TRBJ1-2; 7 positions agree with TRBD1. The ends lost 6 bases at V and 4 bases at J; junction bases unmatched: 8. CDR3 size: 14 residues. In germline, CDR1 is MNHNY, CDR2 SVGAGI (reference sequence). CDR3 sequence (DNA): TGTGCCAGCAGGAGGACAGGCGCACTCTATGGCTACACCTTC. It specifies CASRRTGALYGYTF.

The CDR3: CASRATGTHTIYF. CDR3 nucleotide sequence: TGTGCCAGCAGAGCGACAGGGACCCACACCATATATTTT. V usage is TRBV12-3 or TRBV12-4 and J usage is TRBJ1-3; 7 nucleotides line up with TRBD1. Losses at the gene ends were 6 bases for V and 8 bases for J; bases not matched to a gene: 7. The CDR3 is 13 residues long.

The rearrangement joins TRBV29-1 to TRBJ2-2; perhaps TRBD1 as D (7 bases). CDR3 length equals 13 residues. Trimming removed 7 bases from V and 7 bases from J, with 16 bases in between. Germline V CDR1 and CDR2: SQVTM, ANQGSEA. The CDR3 DNA follows: TGCAGCGGACTCCCGCAGGGGGGCGGGGAGCTGTTTTTT. It encodes CSGLPQGGGELFF.

V and J are TRBV7-2 and TRBJ2-7, with TRBD2 matching 9 bases. CDR1 is SGHTA, CDR2 FQGNSA, per germline. The CDR3 is 16 amino acids. V trimming: 1 base; J trimming: 6 bases; junction bases outside the gene matches: 10. The CDR3 is CASSLGTSGGISEQYF. CDR3 sequence (DNA): TGTGCCAGCAGCTTAGGAACGAGCGGGGGGATTAGCGAGCAGTACTTC.

The chain has TRBV24-1 and TRBJ2-1, with 13 bases matching TRBD2. The germline V gene has CDR1 KGHDR and CDR2 SFDVKD. This CDR3 has 16 amino acids. With V trimmed by 4 bases and J by 8 bases, 7 bases remained unmatched. CDR3 protein: CATSELRLAGGDEQFF. The CDR3 DNA follows: TGTGCCACCAGTGAACTTCGACTAGCGGGAGGTGATGAGCAGTTCTTC.

CDR3 amino acids: CASTTTRNTGELFF. The CDR3, as DNA: TGTGCCAGCACCACCACAAGGAACACCGGGGAGCTGTTTTTT. The genes are TRBV6-5 and TRBJ2-2; D is undetermined. Trimming removed 7 bases at V and 1 base at J, with 10 bases between. From germline, CDR1 is MNHEY and CDR2 SVGAGI. CDR3 length: 14 amino acids.

This sequence joins TRBV9 and TRBJ2-6; 9 bases match TRBD1. J was trimmed by 0 bases and V by 6 bases; bases with no gene match: 10. This CDR3 has 18 amino acids. CDR1 and CDR2 from the germline V gene are SGDLS and YYNGEE. CDR3 nucleotide sequence: TGTGCCAGCACCAAAGGGGGGACAGGGAACTCTGGGGCCAACGTCCTGACTTTC. This codes for CASTKGGTGNSGANVLTF. Drawing the rest from reference TRBV9 and TRBJ2-6, the complete variable domain is DSGVTQTPKHLITATGQRVTLRCSPRSGDLSVYWYQQSLDQGLQFLIQYYNGEERAKGNILERFSAQQFPDLHSELNLSSLELGDSALYFCASTKGGTGNSGANVLTFGAGSRLTVL.

The chain employs TRBV7-2 and TRBJ2-1; 10 bases are a match to TRBD2. In germline, CDR1 is SGHTA, CDR2 FQGNSA. This CDR3 comprises 14 residues. The V gene end was trimmed by 4 bases and the J gene end by 4 bases; junction bases not matched to a gene: 1. The CDR3 region has the DNA TGTGCCAGCAGCTCGACTAGCGGGTACAATGAGCAGTTCTTC. This codes for CASSSTSGYNEQFF.

This clone came up once. J is TRBJ2-2 and V is TRBV10-3, with 10 bases lining up with TRBD1. Trimming took 2 bases from V and 3 from J; bases not matched to a gene: 3. This CDR3 has 16 amino acids. Germline CDR1 ENHRY, CDR2 SYGVKD. The DNA of the CDR3 is TGTGCCATCAGTGAGAGACAGGGGGCGGACACCGGGGAGCTGTTTTTT. This codes for CAISERQGADTGELFF.

The chain joins TRBV27 to TRBJ1-2, with 10 bases lining up with TRBD1. The germline V gene has CDR1 MNHEY and CDR2 SMNVEV (reference sequence). The CDR3 runs 17 residues. The J segment lost 4 bases and the V segment lost 4 bases, leaving 12 bases of the junction unmatched. In DNA, the CDR3 is TGTGCCAGCAGTTATACCCGGGACAGGGGAAGAAGCTATGGCTACACCTTC. It specifies CASSYTRDRGRSYGYTF.

The CDR3 is CASSLAGISYEQYF. CDR3 sequence (DNA): TGTGCCAGCAGCTTAGCGGGTATCTCCTACGAGCAGTACTTC. The rearrangement uses TRBV7-3 and TRBJ2-7, with D maybe TRBD2 (5 bases). This CDR3 spans 14 amino acids. Germline CDR1 is SGHTA and CDR2 is FQGTGA. The ends were cut back, 2 bases at V and 0 bases at J, with 8 bases in the middle.

The table lists this clone with a count of one. V and J are TRBV4-3 and TRBJ1-1; D may be TRBD1 (6 bases). The V end lost 4 bases, the J end lost 4 bases, and 13 bases lay between the germline ends. CDR3 length equals 14 residues. Germline CDR1 LGHNA, CDR2 YSLEER. The CDR3 DNA sequence: TGCGCCAGCAGCCGTAACAGGGTGGCCACTGAAGCTTTCTTT. Translated: CASSRNRVATEAFF.

This chain connects TRBV5-1 to TRBJ2-7; TRBD2 might be the D (5 bases). In germline, CDR1 is SGHRS, CDR2 YFSETQ. The V gene lost 3 bases and the J gene lost 4 bases, with 11 bases spanning the gap. The CDR3 spans 13 residues. CDR3 sequence reads: CASSSRDGYEQYF. The CDR3 DNA reads as TGCGCCAGCAGCTCTCGGGATGGGTACGAGCAGTACTTC.

This chain joins TRBV11-2 and TRBJ1-1; D possibly corresponds to TRBD1 (5 bases). V gave up 3 bases and J gave up 6 bases, with 11 bases separating them. Germline V gene lookup returns CDR1 SGHAT and CDR2 FQNNGV. This CDR3 region has 13 residues. This chain's CDR3 is CASSFMQGAEAFF. CDR3 DNA sequence: TGTGCCAGCAGCTTCATGCAGGGCGCTGAAGCTTTCTTT.